This section outlines one TCR beta chain sequence together with its context. This specimen comes from a study of shared clonotypes between healthy human individuals. Clones were read by immunoSEQ multiplex PCR, and TCRdb kept only the in-frame ones, dropping some. The table has some 2,000,000 clones, almost 96% seen once. CDR1 is KGHSH and CDR2 is LQKENI in the germline V gene. Trimming removed 2 bases from V and 16 bases from J; junction bases left unmatched: 11. The CDR3 has 14 amino acids. The source is a man between 18 and 29 years old in good health. Sequenced sample: naive CD4+ T cells sorted from blood. Subset specified: CD45RA+ positively selected. The V call is TRBV18, the J call TRBJ2-1; the match to TRBD2 covers 10 bases. The CDR3 DNA follows: TGTGCCAGCTCACCAAAAGCGGGGGGGGATGAGCTCTTCTTC. Translation: CASSPKAGGDELFF.